This T cell receptor beta chain is drawn from a study of blood T cell repertoires in COVID-19. Sequencing used immunoSEQ multiplex PCR; TCRdb keeps in-frame clones, though not all of them. The data show roughly 150,000 clones, approximately 90% seen once. Losses at the gene ends were 1 base for V and 3 bases for J; bases not matched to a gene: 4. This CDR3 contains 16 residues. Germline V lookup: CDR1 LGHDT, CDR2 YNNKEL (reference sequence). Sequencing used peripheral blood. The sequence was obtained from a woman older than 75 with acute or convalescent COVID-19. This chain joins TRBV3-1 (or the pseudogene TRBV3-2) and TRBJ1-2; 11 bases line up with TRBD1. As DNA, the CDR3 is TGTGCCAGCAGCCAAGCGGGGACAGGGGGGGACTATGGCTACACCTTC. It is translated as CASSQAGTGGDYGYTF.